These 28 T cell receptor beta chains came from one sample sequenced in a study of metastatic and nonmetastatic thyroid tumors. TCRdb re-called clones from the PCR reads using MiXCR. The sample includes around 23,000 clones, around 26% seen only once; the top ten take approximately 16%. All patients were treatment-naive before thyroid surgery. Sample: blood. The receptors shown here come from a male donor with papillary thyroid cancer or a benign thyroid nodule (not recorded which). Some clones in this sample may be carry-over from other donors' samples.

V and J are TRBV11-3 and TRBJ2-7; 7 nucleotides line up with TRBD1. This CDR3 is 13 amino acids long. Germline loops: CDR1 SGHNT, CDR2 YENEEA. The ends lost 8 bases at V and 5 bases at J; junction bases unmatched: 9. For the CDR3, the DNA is TGTGCCAGCTCCATCCCAGGGGGAGACGAGCAGTACTTC. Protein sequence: CASSIPGGDEQYF.

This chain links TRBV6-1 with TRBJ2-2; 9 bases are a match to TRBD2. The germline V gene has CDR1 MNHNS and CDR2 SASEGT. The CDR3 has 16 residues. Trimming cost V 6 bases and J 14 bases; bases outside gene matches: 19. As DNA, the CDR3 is TGTGCCAGCAGACGAGGGACTAGCCTCTCGAACGGTGATCTGTTTTTT. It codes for CASRRGTSLSNGDLFF.

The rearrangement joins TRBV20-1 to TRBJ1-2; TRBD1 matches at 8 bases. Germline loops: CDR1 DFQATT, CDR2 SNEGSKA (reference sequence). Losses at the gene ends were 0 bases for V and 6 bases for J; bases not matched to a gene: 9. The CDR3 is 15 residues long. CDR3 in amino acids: CSARDSIQGANGYTF. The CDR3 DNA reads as TGCAGTGCTAGAGATTCGATCCAGGGGGCTAATGGCTACACCTTC.

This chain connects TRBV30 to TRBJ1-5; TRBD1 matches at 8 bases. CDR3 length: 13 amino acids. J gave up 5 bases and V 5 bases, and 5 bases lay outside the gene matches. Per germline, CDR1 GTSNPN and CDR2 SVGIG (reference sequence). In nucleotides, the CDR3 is TGTGCCTGGCGAGGACAGGGTCATCAGCCCCAGCATTTT. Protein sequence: CAWRGQGHQPQHF.

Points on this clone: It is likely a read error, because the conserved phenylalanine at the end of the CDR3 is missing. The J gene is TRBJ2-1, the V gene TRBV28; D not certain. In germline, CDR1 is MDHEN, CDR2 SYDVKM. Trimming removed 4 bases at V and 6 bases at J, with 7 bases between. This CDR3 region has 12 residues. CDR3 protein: CASSSSVNEQFI. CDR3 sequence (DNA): TGTGCCAGCAGTTCCAGCGTCAATGAGCAGTTCATC.

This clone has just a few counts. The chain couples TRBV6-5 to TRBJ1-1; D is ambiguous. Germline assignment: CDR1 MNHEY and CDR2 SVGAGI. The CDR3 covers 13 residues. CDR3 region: CESSLLGNTEAFF. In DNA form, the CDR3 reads TGTGAAAGCAGTTTACTTGGGAACACTGAAGCTTTCTTT.

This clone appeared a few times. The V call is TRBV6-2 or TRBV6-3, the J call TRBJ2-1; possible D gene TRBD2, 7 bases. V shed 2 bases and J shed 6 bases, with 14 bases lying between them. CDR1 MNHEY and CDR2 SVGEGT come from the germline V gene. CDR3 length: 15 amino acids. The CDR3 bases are TGTGCCAGCAGTTACCAGGGTGGGGGGGCCAATGAGCAGTTCTTC. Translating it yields CASSYQGGGANEQFF.

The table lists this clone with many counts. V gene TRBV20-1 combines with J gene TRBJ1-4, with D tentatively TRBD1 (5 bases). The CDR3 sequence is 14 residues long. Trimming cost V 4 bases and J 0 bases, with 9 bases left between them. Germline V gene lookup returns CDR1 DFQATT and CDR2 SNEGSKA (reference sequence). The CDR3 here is CSAIDSTTNEKLFF. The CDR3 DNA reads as TGCAGTGCTATCGACAGCACAACTAATGAAAAACTGTTTTTT.

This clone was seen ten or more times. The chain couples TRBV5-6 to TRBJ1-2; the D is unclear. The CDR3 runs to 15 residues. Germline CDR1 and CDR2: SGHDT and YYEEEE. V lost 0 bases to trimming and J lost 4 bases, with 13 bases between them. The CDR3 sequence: CASSLDAAFPYGYTF. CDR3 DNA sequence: TGTGCCAGCAGCTTGGACGCAGCCTTTCCCTATGGCTACACCTTC.

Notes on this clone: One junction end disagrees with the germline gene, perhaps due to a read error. In DNA, the CDR3 is TGTGCCAGCAGCTTAGAGACTAGCGGTCCCACCGAGCATTACTTC. It yields the protein CASSLETSGPTEHYF. This chain links TRBV7-8 with TRBJ2-7; TRBD2 aligns across 9 bases. The CDR3 loop spans 15 amino acids. The germline CDR1 and CDR2 sequences are SGHVS and FQNEAQ.

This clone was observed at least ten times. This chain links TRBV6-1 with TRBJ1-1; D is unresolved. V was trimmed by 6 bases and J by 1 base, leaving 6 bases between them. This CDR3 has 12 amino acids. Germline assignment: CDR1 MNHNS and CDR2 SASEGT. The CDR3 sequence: CASSRQNTEAFF. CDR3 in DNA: TGTGCCAGCAGCCGCCAGAACACTGAAGCTTTCTTT.

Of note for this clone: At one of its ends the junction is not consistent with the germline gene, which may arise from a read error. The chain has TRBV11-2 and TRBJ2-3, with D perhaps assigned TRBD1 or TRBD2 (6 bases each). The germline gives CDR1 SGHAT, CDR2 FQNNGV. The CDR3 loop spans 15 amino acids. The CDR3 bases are TGTGCCAGCATCTTAGACGGGGGCGTCACAGATACGCAGTATTTT. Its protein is CASILDGGVTDTQYF.

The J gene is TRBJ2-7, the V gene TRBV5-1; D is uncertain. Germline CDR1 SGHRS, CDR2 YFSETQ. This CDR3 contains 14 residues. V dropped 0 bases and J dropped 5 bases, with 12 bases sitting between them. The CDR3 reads CASSLAQSIDEQYF. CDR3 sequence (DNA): TGCGCCAGCAGCTTGGCGCAGTCCATCGACGAGCAGTACTTC.

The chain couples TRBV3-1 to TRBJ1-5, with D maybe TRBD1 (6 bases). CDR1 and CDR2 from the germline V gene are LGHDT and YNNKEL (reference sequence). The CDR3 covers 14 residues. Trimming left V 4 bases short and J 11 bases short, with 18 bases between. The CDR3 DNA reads TGTGCCAGCAGCCCGGCCAGGGGTATCGTGGCCCAGCATTTT. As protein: CASSPARGIVAQHF.

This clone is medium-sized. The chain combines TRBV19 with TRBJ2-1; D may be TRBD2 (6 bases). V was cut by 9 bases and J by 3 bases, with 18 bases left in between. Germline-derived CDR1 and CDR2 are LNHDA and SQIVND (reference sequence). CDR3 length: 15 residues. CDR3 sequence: CASSEEVGGYNEQFF. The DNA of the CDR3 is TGTGCCAGCTCCGAAGAAGTGGGGGGCTACAATGAGCAGTTCTTC.

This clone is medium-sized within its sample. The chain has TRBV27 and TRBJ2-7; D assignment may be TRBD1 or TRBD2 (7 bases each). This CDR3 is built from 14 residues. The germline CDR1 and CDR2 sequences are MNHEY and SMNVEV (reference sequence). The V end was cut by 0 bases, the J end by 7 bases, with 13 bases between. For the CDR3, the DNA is TGTGCCAGCAGTTTATCAGCAGGGGGGGGTGAGCAGTACTTC. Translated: CASSLSAGGGEQYF.

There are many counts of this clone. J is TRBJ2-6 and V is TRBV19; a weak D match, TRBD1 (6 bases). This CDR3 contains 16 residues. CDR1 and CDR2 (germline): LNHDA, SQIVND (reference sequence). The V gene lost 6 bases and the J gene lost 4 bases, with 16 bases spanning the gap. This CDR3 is CASSDLRGSGANVLTF. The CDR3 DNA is TGTGCCAGTAGCGACCTCAGGGGCTCGGGGGCCAACGTCCTGACTTTC.

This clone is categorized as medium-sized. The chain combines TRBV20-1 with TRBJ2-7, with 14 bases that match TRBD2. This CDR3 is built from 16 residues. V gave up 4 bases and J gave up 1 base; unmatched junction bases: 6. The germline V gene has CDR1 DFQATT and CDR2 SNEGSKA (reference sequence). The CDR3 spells CSATRTSGRMSYEQYF. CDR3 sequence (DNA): TGCAGTGCTACCCGGACTAGCGGGAGGATGTCCTACGAGCAGTACTTC.

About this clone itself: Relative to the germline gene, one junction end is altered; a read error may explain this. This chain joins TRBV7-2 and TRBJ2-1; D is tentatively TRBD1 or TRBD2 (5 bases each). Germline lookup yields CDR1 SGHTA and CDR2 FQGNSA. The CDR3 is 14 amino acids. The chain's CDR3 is CAISLEAGLNEQFF. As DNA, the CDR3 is TGTGCCATCAGCTTGGAGGCAGGGCTCAATGAGCAGTTCTTC.

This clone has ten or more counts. The CDR3 sequence: CASKLSGFVEQYF. For the CDR3, the DNA is TGTGCCAGCAAGCTTTCAGGTTTTGTCGAGCAGTACTTC. The chain carries TRBV7-9 and TRBJ2-7; D ambiguous. The CDR3 is 13 residues long. Trimming stripped 7 bases from V and 6 bases from J, with 16 bases between. Germline V CDR1 and CDR2: SEHNR, FQNEAQ (reference sequence). Full variable domain (outside the CDR3, taken from reference TRBV7-9 and TRBJ2-7): DTGVSQNPRHKITKRGQNVTFRCDPISEHNRLYWYRQTLGQGPEFLTYFQNEAQLEKSRLLSDRFSAERPKGSFSTLEIQRTEQGDSAMYLCASKLSGFVEQYFGPGTRLTVT.

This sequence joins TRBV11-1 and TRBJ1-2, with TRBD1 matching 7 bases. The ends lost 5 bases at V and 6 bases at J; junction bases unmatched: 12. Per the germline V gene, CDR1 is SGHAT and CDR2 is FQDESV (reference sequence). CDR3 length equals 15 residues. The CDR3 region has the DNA TGTGCCAGCAGCCGCGGGACAGTCAATGTGGATGGCTACACCTTC. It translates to CASSRGTVNVDGYTF.

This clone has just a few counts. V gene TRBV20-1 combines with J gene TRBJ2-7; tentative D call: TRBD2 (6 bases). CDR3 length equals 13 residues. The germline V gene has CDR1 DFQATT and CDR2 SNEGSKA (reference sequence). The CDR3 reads CRARERAEHEQYF. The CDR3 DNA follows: TGCAGGGCAAGGGAGCGGGCAGAACACGAGCAGTACTTC.

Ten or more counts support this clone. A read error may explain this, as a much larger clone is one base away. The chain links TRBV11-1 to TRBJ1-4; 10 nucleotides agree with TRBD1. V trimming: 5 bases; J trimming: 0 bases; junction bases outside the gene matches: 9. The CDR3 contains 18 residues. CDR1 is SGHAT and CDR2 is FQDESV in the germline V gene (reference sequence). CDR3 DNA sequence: TGTGCCAGCAGCCCAGGTGGGACAGGGGCGGCAACTAATGAAAAACTGTTTTTT. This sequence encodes CASSPGGTGAATNEKLFF.

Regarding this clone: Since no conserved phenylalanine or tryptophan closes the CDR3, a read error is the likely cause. The CDR3 loop is CASSEDRVNQPQHL. The CDR3 nucleotides read TGTGCCAGCAGTGAGGACAGGGTGAATCAGCCCCAGCATCTT. The chain uses TRBV2 and TRBJ1-5; the match to TRBD1 covers 8 bases. The ends lost 3 bases at V and 4 bases at J; junction bases unmatched: 2. This CDR3 spans 14 amino acids. CDR1 SNHLY and CDR2 FYNNEI come from the germline V gene.

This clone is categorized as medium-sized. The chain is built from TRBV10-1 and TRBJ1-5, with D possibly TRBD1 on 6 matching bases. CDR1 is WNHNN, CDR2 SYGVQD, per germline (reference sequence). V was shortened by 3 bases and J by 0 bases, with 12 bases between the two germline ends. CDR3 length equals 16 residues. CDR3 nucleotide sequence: TGCGCCAGCAGTGAAACGACAGGAGCTAGCAATCAGCCCCAGCATTTT. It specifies CASSETTGASNQPQHF.

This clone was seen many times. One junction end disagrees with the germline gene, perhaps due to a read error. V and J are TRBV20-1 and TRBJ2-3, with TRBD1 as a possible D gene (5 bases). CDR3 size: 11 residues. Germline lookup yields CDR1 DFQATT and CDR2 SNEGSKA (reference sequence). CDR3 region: CSARGLQKGCF. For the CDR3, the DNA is TGCAGTGCTAGGGGGCTTCAAAAGGGTTGTTTT.

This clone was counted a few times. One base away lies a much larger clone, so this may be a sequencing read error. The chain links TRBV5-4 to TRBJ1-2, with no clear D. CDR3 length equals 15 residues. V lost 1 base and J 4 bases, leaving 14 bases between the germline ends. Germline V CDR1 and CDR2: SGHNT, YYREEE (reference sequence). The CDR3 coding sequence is TGTGCCAGCAGCTTGTCCATTTTGATCTTCTATGGCTACACCTTC. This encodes CASSLSILIFYGYTF.

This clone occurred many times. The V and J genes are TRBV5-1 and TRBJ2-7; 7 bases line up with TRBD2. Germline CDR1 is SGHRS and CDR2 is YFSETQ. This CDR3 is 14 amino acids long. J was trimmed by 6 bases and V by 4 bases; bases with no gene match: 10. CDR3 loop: CASSTGLPPCEQYF. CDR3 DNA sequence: TGCGCCAGCAGCACGGGACTACCGCCGTGCGAGCAGTACTTC.